Detailed here is one T cell receptor (beta chain). Its antigen remains unknown. Sequenced by immunoSEQ multiplex PCR; TCRdb stores in-frame clones only, minus some. The repertoire includes about 60,000 clones, roughly four fifths of them detected once, and nearly 7.5% sits in the top ten. The time point here: week 5, during vaccination. Doses comprised 300 ug of mutant IDH1 20-mer peptide each, plus topical imiquimod. Donors' newly diagnosed IDH1-mutant WHO grade 3 or 4 astrocytomas lacked nuclear ATRX. This specimen comes from a study of a mutant IDH1 vaccine in newly diagnosed glioma. CDR1 is SEHNR, CDR2 FQNEAQ, per germline (reference sequence). The germline V and J ends were trimmed by 0 bases and 5 bases, with 8 bases remaining between them. This CDR3 region has 13 residues.

The clonotype was recovered from a woman between 45 and 65 years old with glioma. The specimen was PBMCs, collected from a glioma patient whose treatment included an IDH1 peptide vaccine. The V call is TRBV7-9, the J call TRBJ2-7, with D possibly being TRBD2 (6 bases). This chain's CDR3 is CASSLAQRDEQYF. The CDR3 DNA reads as TGTGCCAGCAGCTTAGCGCAGCGGGACGAGCAGTACTTC.